One sample yielded the 15 T cell receptor beta chains listed below, sequenced in a study of T cell responses to AZD1222 COVID-19 vaccine. The assay was immunoSEQ multiplex PCR, and TCRdb's table has in-frame clones only and misses some. The sample yields under 150,000 clones, less than 90% seen once. This specimen consisted of peripheral blood, obtained on day 0 of AZD1222 vaccination. Receptor source: an adult in good health.

V is TRBV7-3 and J is TRBJ2-2; D not resolved. V lost 1 base and J lost 4, with 7 bases in between. The CDR3 is made up of 14 amino acids. CDR1 is SGHTA, CDR2 FQGTGA, per germline. CDR3 bases: TGTGCCAGCAGCTTAAGTCCTGGCACCGGGGAGCTGTTTTTT. Protein sequence: CASSLSPGTGELFF. Drawing the rest from reference TRBV7-3 and TRBJ2-2, the complete variable domain is GAGVSQTPSNKVTEKGKYVELRCDPISGHTALYWYRQSLGQGPEFLIYFQGTGAADDSGLPNDRFFAVRPEGSVSTLKIQRTERGDSAVYLCASSLSPGTGELFFGEGSRLTVL.

This clone was found once. The chain joins TRBV30 to TRBJ1-1, with TRBD1 matching 7 bases. The trim removed 1 base at V and 2 bases at J, leaving 4 bases unmatched. The germline CDR1 and CDR2 sequences are GTSNPN and SVGIG (reference sequence). The CDR3 consists of 14 residues. The CDR3 sequence: CAWSEGTANTEAFF. The CDR3 nucleotides read TGTGCCTGGAGTGAGGGGACAGCTAACACTGAAGCTTTCTTT.

J is TRBJ2-1 and V is TRBV11-3, with 8 bases aligning to TRBD2. V lost 5 bases and J lost 2; bases outside the gene matches: 5. CDR3 length equals 15 residues. CDR1 is SGHNT and CDR2 is YENEEA in the germline V gene. Written as DNA, the CDR3 is TGTGCCAGCAGCCCCGGGACTAGTGCCTACAATGAGCAGTTCTTC. Translating it yields CASSPGTSAYNEQFF. Full variable domain (rest looked up from reference TRBV11-3 and TRBJ2-1): EAGVVQSPRYKIIEKKQPVAFWCNPISGHNTLYWYLQNLGQGPELLIRYENEEAVDDSQLPKDRFSAERLKGVDSTLKIQPAELGDSAVYLCASSPGTSAYNEQFFGPGTRLTVL.

In this sample, this clone turned up once. The chain carries TRBV3-1 (or the pseudogene TRBV3-2) and TRBJ1-5, with D tentatively TRBD1 (5 bases). This CDR3 comprises 13 residues. In germline, CDR1 is LGHDT, CDR2 YNNKEL (reference sequence). V was cut by 2 bases and J by 5 bases, with 7 bases left in between. The CDR3 reads CASSQSGDQPQHF. CDR3 DNA sequence: TGTGCCAGCAGCCAATCGGGGGATCAGCCCCAGCATTTT.

This chain links TRBV6-6 with TRBJ1-3; D is undetermined. The V end lost 1 base, the J end lost 0 bases, and 4 bases lay between the germline ends. The CDR3 has 14 amino acids. Germline V lookup: CDR1 MNHNY, CDR2 SVGAGI (reference sequence). The CDR3 region has the DNA TGTGCCAGCAGTTACTATAGCTCTGGAAACACCATATATTTT. It translates to CASSYYSSGNTIYF.

The DNA of the CDR3 is TGTGCCAGCAGCCCCTGGCGTCGTTACAATGAGCAGTTCTTC. Protein: CASSPWRRYNEQFF. The gene calls are TRBV3-1 (or the pseudogene TRBV3-2) and TRBJ2-1, with no clear D. CDR1 LGHDT and CDR2 YNNKEL come from the germline V gene (reference sequence). V was trimmed by 4 bases and J by 4 bases, leaving 11 bases between them. The length of the CDR3 is 14 residues.

This sequence joins TRBV23-1 and TRBJ1-1, with D unresolved. TRBV23-1 belongs to the ORF category, with a function that is uncertain. There are 17 residues in the CDR3. V was trimmed by 3 bases and J by 0 bases, leaving 17 bases between them. CDR3 DNA sequence: TGCGCCAGCAGTCAGTGTACCGGAGGACGGATGAACACTGAAGCTTTCTTT. Its translation: CASSQCTGGRMNTEAFF.

The V and J genes are TRBV7-9 and TRBJ2-3; no firm D call. The CDR3 totals 12 residues. Germline CDR1 and CDR2: SEHNR and FQNEAQ (reference sequence). V lost 5 bases to trimming and J lost 6 bases, with 9 bases between them. This CDR3 reads CASSPAADTQYF. CDR3 DNA: TGTGCCAGCAGCCCCGCAGCGGATACGCAGTATTTT.

CDR3 nucleotide sequence: TGTGCCAGTAGAAGGACAGTCGAGAAAACTCAGCCCCAGCATTTT. This encodes CASRRTVEKTQPQHF. V gene TRBV2 combines with J gene TRBJ1-5, with D maybe TRBD1 (6 bases). Germline-derived CDR1 and CDR2 are SNHLY and FYNNEI. CDR3 size: 15 residues. The V and J ends lost 9 bases and 6 bases respectively, with 21 bases between them.

The gene calls are TRBV4-2 and TRBJ2-1; tentative D call: TRBD1 (6 bases). Germline-derived CDR1 and CDR2 are LGHNA and YNFKEQ. Trimming removed 0 bases at V and 10 bases at J, with 25 bases between. This CDR3 is 18 amino acids long. CDR3 nucleotide sequence: TGTGCCAGCAGCCAAGATCCAGGGGTAGGCTCCAAATCAGGGGAGCAGTTCTTC. This encodes CASSQDPGVGSKSGEQFF.

The J gene is TRBJ2-7, the V gene TRBV5-6; 7 positions agree with TRBD2. The ends lost 3 bases at V and 3 bases at J; junction bases unmatched: 6. Germline-derived CDR1 and CDR2 are SGHDT and YYEEEE. The CDR3 contains 14 residues. The CDR3 sequence: CASSSWTSFYEQYF. The CDR3, as DNA: TGTGCCAGCAGCTCCTGGACTAGTTTCTACGAGCAGTACTTC.

The chain combines TRBV3-1 (or the pseudogene TRBV3-2) with TRBJ1-2; D gene unclear. Germline V lookup: CDR1 LGHDT, CDR2 YNNKEL (reference sequence). The ends were cut back, 5 bases at V and 13 bases at J, with 14 bases in the middle. This CDR3 is built from 11 residues. The CDR3 nucleotides read TGTGCCAGCAGCAAAGGCGTGGGTACCACCTTC. Its protein product is CASSKGVGTTF.

The chain is built from TRBV7-3 and TRBJ2-3; D gene unclear. The CDR3 totals 14 residues. V lost 3 bases and J lost 2, with 9 bases in between. Germline V CDR1 and CDR2: SGHTA, FQGTGA. The CDR3 loop is CASSFGRNTDTQYF. The DNA of the CDR3 is TGTGCCAGCAGCTTCGGAAGAAACACAGATACGCAGTATTTT.

The CDR3 DNA is TGTGCCAGCAGTTACGAACATGAAGCGGGAGGGGCCACAGATACGCAGTATTTT. It specifies CASSYEHEAGGATDTQYF. The V gene is TRBV6-2 or TRBV6-3, the J gene TRBJ2-3; 10 nucleotides align to TRBD2. Germline V CDR1 and CDR2: MNHEY, SVGEGT. Unmatched junction bases numbered 10, after V lost 2 bases and J lost 2 bases. CDR3 size: 18 residues.

This rearrangement joins TRBV28 to TRBJ1-1, with D uncertain. V was shortened by 5 bases and J by 1 base, with 11 bases between the two germline ends. CDR3 length equals 14 residues. Germline V gene sequence: CDR1 MDHEN, CDR2 SYDVKM. In DNA, the CDR3 is TGTGCCAGCAGTACCCGGACCCCGAACACTGAAGCTTTCTTT. Amino acid sequence: CASSTRTPNTEAFF.